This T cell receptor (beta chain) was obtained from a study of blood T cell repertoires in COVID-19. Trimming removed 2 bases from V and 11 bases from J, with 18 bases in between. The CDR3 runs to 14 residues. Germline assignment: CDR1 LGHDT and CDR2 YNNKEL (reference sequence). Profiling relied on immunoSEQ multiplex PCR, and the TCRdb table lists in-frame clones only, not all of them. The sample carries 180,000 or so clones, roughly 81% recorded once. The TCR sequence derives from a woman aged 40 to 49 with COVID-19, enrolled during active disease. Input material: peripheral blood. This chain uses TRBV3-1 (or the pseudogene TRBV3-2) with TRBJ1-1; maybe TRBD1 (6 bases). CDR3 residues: CASSQYRAQAEAFF. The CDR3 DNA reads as TGTGCCAGCAGCCAATACAGGGCGCAGGCAGAGGCTTTCTTT.